In this sample, the clone carrying this T cell receptor beta chain turned up many times. This sample was included in a study of regulatory T cells in long-lasting Graves disease. The CDR3 is made up of 15 amino acids. With V trimmed by 0 bases and J by 3 bases, 3 bases remained unmatched. CDR1 and CDR2 from the germline V gene are KGHDR and SFDVKD. The TCR beta library used iRepertoire HTBI primers with Arm-PCR amplification of CDR3. TCRdb called the multiplex PCR reads again in MiXCR, with one record for every CDR3 protein. The sample records about 620,000 distinct CDR3 sequences, roughly 15% being singletons. The time point: newly diagnosed GD, antithyroid drugs for less than 3 months. PBMC RNA served as the TCR library source. The same specimen was also included in a second study, on T cells in Graves' hyperthyroidism and ophthalmopathy.

This chain uses TRBV24-1 with TRBJ2-5, with 7 bases that match TRBD1. The material was peripheral blood mononuclear cells (PBMCs), obtained at new diagnosis, from a patient treated with antithyroid drugs. This receptor was identified in a woman aged 30 to 39 with Graves disease. This CDR3 is CATSDLPTGKETQYF. Here the CDR3 DNA reads TGTGCCACCAGTGATTTGCCGACAGGGAAAGAGACCCAGTACTTC.